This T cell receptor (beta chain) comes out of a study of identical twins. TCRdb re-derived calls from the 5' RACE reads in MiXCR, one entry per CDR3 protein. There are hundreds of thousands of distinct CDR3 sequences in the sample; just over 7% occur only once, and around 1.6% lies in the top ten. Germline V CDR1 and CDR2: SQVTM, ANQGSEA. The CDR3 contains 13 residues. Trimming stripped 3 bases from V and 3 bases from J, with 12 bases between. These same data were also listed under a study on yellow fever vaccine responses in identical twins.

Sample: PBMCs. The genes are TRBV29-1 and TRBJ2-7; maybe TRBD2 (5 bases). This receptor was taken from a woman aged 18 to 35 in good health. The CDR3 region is CSVETGELYEQYF. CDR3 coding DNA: TGCAGCGTTGAGACCGGGGAACTCTACGAGCAGTACTTC.